One sample yielded the 11 T cell receptor beta chains listed below, sequenced in a study of blood T cells in healthy people across ages. Using a J-beta primer mix together with a sample-barcoded 5' primer, a second PCR was run for 7 to 11 cycles. TCRdb ran MiXCR on the 5' RACE reads and lists one entry per CDR3 protein. The sample lists 1.4 million to 1.5 million distinct CDR3 sequences; 40% to 50% were seen once. Sequencing used blood. These receptors were obtained from a woman aged 18-35 years in good health.

This clonotype has at least ten counts. This rearrangement joins TRBV6-5 to TRBJ2-3; maybe TRBD2 (7 bases). The V and J ends lost 2 bases and 3 bases respectively, with 9 bases between them. The CDR3 consists of 14 residues. From germline, CDR1 is MNHEY and CDR2 SVGAGI. CDR3 in amino acids: CASSYRGGTDTQYF. The CDR3 nucleotides read TGTGCCAGCAGTTACAGGGGGGGAACAGATACGCAGTATTTT.

Worth noting for this clonotype: Mismatch with germline at one junction end may stem from a read error. The chain combines TRBV5-1 with TRBJ2-3; 8 positions match TRBD1. Per the germline V gene, CDR1 is SGHRS and CDR2 is YFSETQ. This CDR3 has 17 amino acids. CDR3 DNA sequence: TGCGCCAGCAGCTTGCGGCTCTCCAGGGGGCTAACAGATACGCGGTATTTT. Translated, it gives CASSLRLSRGLTDTRYF.

In this sample, this clonotype turned up many times. V usage is TRBV20-1 and J usage is TRBJ2-1; D gene unclear. CDR3 length: 13 residues. The V gene lost 2 bases and the J gene lost 4 bases, with 9 bases spanning the gap. The germline gives CDR1 DFQATT, CDR2 SNEGSKA (reference sequence). The CDR3 loop is CSARSSVYNEQFF. CDR3 coding DNA: TGCAGTGCTAGATCTTCAGTATACAATGAGCAGTTCTTC.

The chain carries TRBV15 and TRBJ2-7; D uncertain. The CDR3 is 14 residues long. V lost 3 bases, J lost 0 bases, and 9 bases lay in between. Germline CDR1 and CDR2: LNHNV and YYDKDF (reference sequence). In nucleotides, the CDR3 is TGTGCCACCAGCAGGCAGTGGAGCTCCTACGAGCAGTACTTC. Translated, it gives CATSRQWSSYEQYF.

V usage is TRBV7-8 and J usage is TRBJ1-2; 8 bases are shared with TRBD1. Losses at the gene ends were 5 bases for V and 2 bases for J; bases not matched to a gene: 10. CDR3 length: 16 residues. CDR1 is SGHVS and CDR2 is FQNEAQ in the germline V gene. CDR3 loop: CASSPRGQGMNYGYTF. The CDR3 DNA reads TGTGCCAGCAGCCCTAGAGGACAGGGTATGAACTATGGCTACACCTTC.

This clonotype was detected only a few times. The chain is built from TRBV6-6 and TRBJ2-5, with a tentative D call TRBD2 (6 bases). With the DNA end fitting TRBJ2-7 better, the J assignment may be wrong. The CDR3 sequence is 13 residues long. Germline CDR1 MNHNY, CDR2 SVGAGI (reference sequence). The CDR3, as DNA: TGTGCCAGCAGGGACTCCGCGGGGTACGAGCAGTACTTC. Its translation is CASRDSAGYEQYF.

The chain uses TRBV24-1 and TRBJ2-2; D is unresolved. Trimming removed 4 bases at V and 1 base at J, with 12 bases between. The CDR3 is made up of 16 amino acids. Germline V gives CDR1 KGHDR, CDR2 SFDVKD. CDR3 coding DNA: TGTGCCACCAGTGACGGGCCCCACCGGAACACCGGGGAGCTGTTTTTT. The encoded protein is CATSDGPHRNTGELFF.

V and J are TRBV12-3 or TRBV12-4 and TRBJ2-3; either TRBD1 or TRBD2 may fit D (5 bases each). Trimming took 5 bases from V and 0 from J, leaving 15 bases between them. This CDR3 is built from 16 residues. The CDR3 loop is CASSPNRGRSTDTQYF. The CDR3 nucleotides are TGTGCCAGCAGTCCCAATCGGGGACGTAGCACAGATACGCAGTATTTT.

The chain joins TRBV6-5 to TRBJ1-1, with 11 bases that match TRBD1. The CDR3 has 16 amino acids. The J segment lost 7 bases and the V segment lost 4 bases, leaving 11 bases of the junction unmatched. Per germline, CDR1 MNHEY and CDR2 SVGAGI. CDR3 protein: CASSWGDRGEDDEAFF. CDR3 nucleotide sequence: TGTGCCAGCAGTTGGGGGGACAGGGGGGAGGATGATGAAGCTTTCTTT.

The chain carries TRBV7-9 and TRBJ2-2, with D unclear. The V gene lost 7 bases and the J gene lost 5 bases, with 23 bases spanning the gap. CDR3 length: 17 residues. The germline V gene has CDR1 SEHNR and CDR2 FQNEAQ (reference sequence). Here the CDR3 reads CASTDWLSPRDTGELFF. CDR3 bases: TGTGCCAGCACCGATTGGCTGTCCCCCCGAGATACCGGGGAGCTGTTTTTT.

This chain connects TRBV9 to TRBJ1-1; D not certain. Germline values: CDR1 SGDLS, CDR2 YYNGEE. The CDR3 spans 14 residues. The V end lost 4 bases, the J end lost 1 base, and 11 bases lay between the germline ends. CDR3 protein: CASSMDPGNTEAFF. For the CDR3, the DNA is TGTGCCAGCAGCATGGACCCGGGGAACACTGAAGCTTTCTTT. The entire variable domain, with the rest obtained from reference TRBV9 and TRBJ1-1, is as follows: DSGVTQTPKHLITATGQRVTLRCSPRSGDLSVYWYQQSLDQGLQFLIQYYNGEERAKGNILERFSAQQFPDLHSELNLSSLELGDSALYFCASSMDPGNTEAFFGQGTRLTVV.